This entry lists 5 T cell receptor beta chains sequenced from one sample in a study of regulatory T cells in long-lasting Graves disease. CDR3 regions were amplified by Arm-PCR using iRepertoire HTBI primers to build TCR beta libraries. Using its own MiXCR run on the multiplex PCR reads, TCRdb lists one record per CDR3 protein. Counted here are 420,000 or so distinct CDR3 sequences, roughly a quarter occurring once; the ten biggest clones make up around 24%. Time point: persistent/refractory GD, antithyroid drugs over 5 years with positive TRAb. RNA extracted from PBMCs served as the sequencing template. The sample consisted of peripheral blood mononuclear cells (PBMCs), taken when the disease was refractory, from a patient treated with antithyroid drugs. These receptors came from a female donor with Graves disease.

This clonotype has more than one count but fewer than ten. The chain carries TRBV12-3 or TRBV12-4 and TRBJ2-2; 10 bases map to TRBD2. This CDR3 has 18 amino acids. Losses at the gene ends were 7 bases for V and 3 bases for J; bases not matched to a gene: 14. The CDR3 here is CASILSGLAGAYTGELFF. The CDR3 DNA is TGTGCCAGCATCCTATCGGGTCTAGCGGGGGCGTACACCGGGGAGCTGTTTTTT.

V gene TRBV9 combines with J gene TRBJ2-7; tentatively, D is TRBD1 or TRBD2 (5 bases each). Germline CDR1 is SGDLS and CDR2 is YYNGEE. Deletions cut 4 bases from V and 2 bases from J, with 19 bases between. The CDR3 runs 16 residues. The CDR3 DNA reads as TGTGCCAGCAGCCAAGGACCCGGGACGGAGACCTACGAGCAGTACTTC. Translation: CASSQGPGTETYEQYF.

Only a few counts were recorded for this clonotype. The V and J genes are TRBV19 and TRBJ2-7; D tentatively reads TRBD1 or TRBD2 (5 bases each). V was clipped by 2 bases and J by 5 bases, with 10 bases between them. The CDR3 runs 13 residues. The V gene's germline CDR1 is LNHDA and CDR2 SQIVND (reference sequence). CDR3 amino acids: CASSISLGDEQYF. The CDR3 DNA reads as TGTGCCAGTAGTATATCCCTGGGGGACGAGCAGTACTTC.

In its sample, this clonotype was seen a few times. The CDR3 DNA reads TGTGCCAGCTCATCGAAGACTCTAGCGTCCGGGGAGCTGTTTTTT. Amino acids: CASSSKTLASGELFF. The genes are TRBV18 and TRBJ2-2, with TRBD2 as a possible D gene (6 bases). This CDR3 has 15 amino acids. CDR1 and CDR2 (germline): KGHSH, LQKENI. V dropped 5 bases and J dropped 6 bases, with 16 bases sitting between them.

V is TRBV6-1 and J is TRBJ1-1; 9 positions agree with TRBD1. This CDR3 is built from 14 residues. Looked up from germline, CDR1 is MNHNS and CDR2 is SASEGT. V shed 7 bases, J shed 7 bases, and the junction held 10 bases outside the gene matches. CDR3 amino acids: CASTRGQGISEAFF. The CDR3 DNA is TGTGCCAGCACCCGAGGACAGGGGATTAGTGAAGCTTTCTTT.